A single sample gave rise to the 12 T cell receptor beta chains below, sequenced in a study of blood T cells in healthy people across ages. PCR was performed a second time for roughly 7 to 12 cycles using a sample-barcoded 5' primer and a J-beta primer mix. TCRdb recomputed calls from the 5' RACE reads with MiXCR, one row per CDR3 protein. The profile covers fewer than 900,000 distinct CDR3 sequences, with about 40% appearing a single time and 20% taken by the ten largest. Input material: blood. The origin of the receptors is a woman between 55 and 75 years old in good health.

This clonotype was detected many times. This sequence joins TRBV7-8 and TRBJ2-5; no clear D. The CDR3 spans 11 residues. Germline CDR1 SGHVS, CDR2 FQNEAQ. V shed 4 bases and J shed 4 bases, with 4 bases lying between them. CDR3 sequence: CASSSLETQYF. CDR3 DNA: TGTGCCAGCAGCTCACTAGAGACCCAGTACTTC.

This clonotype was counted between two and nine times. The chain is built from TRBV12-5 and TRBJ2-6, with D perhaps given as TRBD1 or TRBD2 (5 bases each). Germline CDR1 LGHNT, CDR2 FRNRAP. This CDR3 is built from 15 residues. V was trimmed by 5 bases and J by 4 bases, leaving 12 bases between them. The DNA of the CDR3 is TGTGCTAGTGGTCAGGGAGCCCCCGGGGCCAACGTCCTGACTTTC. This translates into CASGQGAPGANVLTF.

This clonotype was counted many times. V gene TRBV7-3 combines with J gene TRBJ2-3; unclear D gene. There are 14 residues in the CDR3. Trimming cost V 1 base and J 4 bases, with 9 bases left between them. Germline CDR1 and CDR2: SGHTA and FQGTGA. The CDR3 sequence: CASSLNVGPDTQYF. The CDR3 region has the DNA TGTGCCAGCAGCTTAAACGTGGGCCCAGATACGCAGTATTTT.

J is TRBJ1-2 and V is TRBV28; no firm D call. This CDR3 has 14 amino acids. Germline CDR1 reads MDHEN; CDR2 reads SYDVKM. The V and J ends lost 5 bases and 4 bases respectively, with 14 bases between them. CDR3 coding DNA: TGTGCCAGCAGTAGCCGCCCAGGTGGCTATGGCTACACCTTC. This codes for CASSSRPGGYGYTF.

This sequence joins TRBV28 and TRBJ2-1; TRBD2 aligns across 10 bases. There are 19 residues in the CDR3. Per the germline V gene, CDR1 is MDHEN and CDR2 is SYDVKM. Trimming at V came to 4 bases and at J to 0 bases, leaving 12 bases not matched to a gene. The CDR3 DNA reads as TGTGCCAGCAGTTCCTTCTTTATACTAGCGGGGATCTCCTACAATGAGCAGTTCTTC. Translated, it gives CASSSFFILAGISYNEQFF.

This clonotype has just one count. The V and J genes are TRBV5-1 and TRBJ1-6; 7 positions match TRBD1. After removal of 3 bases from V and 11 bases from J, the junction contained 11 bases not matched to a gene. The CDR3 is made up of 15 amino acids. Germline-derived CDR1 and CDR2 are SGHRS and YFSETQ. The CDR3 nucleotides are TGCGCCAGCAGCTGGTCCGGGACAGCCAATCCACCCCTCCACTTT. It translates to CASSWSGTANPPLHF.

The chain couples TRBV6-5 to TRBJ2-5; 7 nucleotides agree with TRBD1. The CDR3 is made up of 13 amino acids. Trimming removed 2 bases from V and 11 bases from J; junction bases left unmatched: 8. The germline V gene encodes CDR1 MNHEY and CDR2 SVGAGI. DNA of the CDR3: TGTGCCAGCAGTTACGGGACAGACGGTGAGCAGTACTTC. Residues: CASSYGTDGEQYF.

This clonotype turned up a few times. The rearrangement uses TRBV5-1 and TRBJ2-7; 15 bases are shared with TRBD2. The CDR3 runs 20 residues. The trim removed 2 bases at V and 2 bases at J, leaving 14 bases unmatched. CDR1 SGHRS and CDR2 YFSETQ come from the germline V gene. CDR3 loop: CASSFQSTLGLAGGPYEQYF. The CDR3 nucleotides are TGCGCCAGCAGCTTTCAATCCACCTTGGGACTAGCGGGGGGACCCTACGAGCAGTACTTC.

The V and J genes are TRBV7-2 and TRBJ2-4; 7 nucleotides line up with TRBD2. CDR3 length: 16 residues. The ends lost 2 bases at V and 0 bases at J; junction bases unmatched: 4. Germline V CDR1 and CDR2: SGHTA, FQGNSA. CDR3 nucleotides: TGTGCCAGCAGCTTATTGGGGAGGGTAGCCAAAAACATTCAGTACTTC. It codes for CASSLLGRVAKNIQYF.

This rearrangement joins TRBV2 to TRBJ1-6; maybe TRBD1 (6 bases). The CDR3 has 14 amino acids. The V end was cut by 9 bases, the J end by 7 bases, with 16 bases between. Germline-derived CDR1 and CDR2 are SNHLY and FYNNEI. The CDR3 DNA reads TGTGCCAGAGGGGCGACAGGATCGAATTCACCCCTCCACTTT. Residues: CARGATGSNSPLHF.

This clonotype occurred many times. The gene calls are TRBV9 and TRBJ2-7; D is unresolved. V was trimmed by 0 bases and J by 3 bases, leaving 7 bases between them. Germline assignment: CDR1 SGDLS and CDR2 YYNGEE. This CDR3 contains 13 residues. As DNA, the CDR3 is TGTGCCAGCAGCGTAGGTCTAGGCTACGAGCAGTACTTC. Protein product: CASSVGLGYEQYF. The whole variable domain, remainder taken from reference TRBV9 and TRBJ2-7, is DSGVTQTPKHLITATGQRVTLRCSPRSGDLSVYWYQQSLDQGLQFLIQYYNGEERAKGNILERFSAQQFPDLHSELNLSSLELGDSALYFCASSVGLGYEQYFGPGTRLTVT.

This chain uses TRBV29-1 with TRBJ1-2, with 8 bases fitting TRBD1. The V and J ends lost 7 bases and 6 bases, in that order; junction bases with no gene match: 13. This CDR3 comprises 14 residues. Germline CDR1 is SQVTM and CDR2 is ANQGSEA. CDR3: CSAGTGPHGDGYTF. The CDR3 nucleotides read TGCAGCGCGGGGACAGGCCCTCACGGGGATGGCTACACCTTC.